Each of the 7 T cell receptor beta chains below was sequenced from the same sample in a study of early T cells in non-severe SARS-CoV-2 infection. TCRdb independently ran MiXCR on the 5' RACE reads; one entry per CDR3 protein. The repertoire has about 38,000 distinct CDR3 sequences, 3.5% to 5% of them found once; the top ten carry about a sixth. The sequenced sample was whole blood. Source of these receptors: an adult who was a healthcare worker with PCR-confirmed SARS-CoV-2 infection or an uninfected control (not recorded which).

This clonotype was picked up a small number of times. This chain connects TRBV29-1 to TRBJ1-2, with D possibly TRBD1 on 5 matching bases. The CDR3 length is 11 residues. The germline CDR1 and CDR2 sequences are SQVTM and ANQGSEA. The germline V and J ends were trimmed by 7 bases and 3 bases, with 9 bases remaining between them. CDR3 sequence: CSARVDYGYTF. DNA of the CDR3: TGCAGCGCCAGGGTGGACTATGGCTACACCTTC. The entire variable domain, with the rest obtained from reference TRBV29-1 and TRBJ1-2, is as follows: SAVISQKPSRDICQRGTSLTIQCQVDSQVTMMFWYRQQPGQSLTLIATANQGSEATYESGFVIDKFPISRPNLTFSTLTVSNMSPEDSSIYLCSARVDYGYTFGSGTRLTVV.

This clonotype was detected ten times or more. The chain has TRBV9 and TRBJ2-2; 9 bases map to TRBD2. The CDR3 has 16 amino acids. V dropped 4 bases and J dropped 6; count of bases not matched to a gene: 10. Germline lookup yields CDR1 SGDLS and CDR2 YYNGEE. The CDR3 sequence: CASSSSGLANSGELFF. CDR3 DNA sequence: TGTGCCAGCAGCTCCTCGGGACTAGCCAATTCCGGGGAGCTGTTTTTT.

The CDR3 sequence is CSVVGSSYEQYF. The CDR3 DNA reads as TGCAGCGTTGTGGGTTCCTCCTACGAGCAGTACTTC. The V and J genes are TRBV29-1 and TRBJ2-7; D not resolved. CDR1 is SQVTM and CDR2 is ANQGSEA in the germline V gene. The CDR3 covers 12 residues. Between the trimmed V and J ends, which lost 4 bases and 0 bases, there was a span of 7 bases.

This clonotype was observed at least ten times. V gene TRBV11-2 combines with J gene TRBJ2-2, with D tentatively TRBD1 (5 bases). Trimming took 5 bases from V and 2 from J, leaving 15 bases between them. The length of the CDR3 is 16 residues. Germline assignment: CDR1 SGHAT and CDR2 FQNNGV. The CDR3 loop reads CASSPIGRTNTGELFF. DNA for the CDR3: TGTGCCAGCAGCCCGATCGGGCGGACAAACACCGGGGAGCTGTTTTTT.

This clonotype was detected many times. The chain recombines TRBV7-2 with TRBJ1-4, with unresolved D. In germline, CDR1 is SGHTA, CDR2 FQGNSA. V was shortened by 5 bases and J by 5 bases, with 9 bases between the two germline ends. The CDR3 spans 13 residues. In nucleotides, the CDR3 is TGTGCCAGCAGCCTAAGAGAGAATGAAAAACTGTTTTTT. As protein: CASSLRENEKLFF.

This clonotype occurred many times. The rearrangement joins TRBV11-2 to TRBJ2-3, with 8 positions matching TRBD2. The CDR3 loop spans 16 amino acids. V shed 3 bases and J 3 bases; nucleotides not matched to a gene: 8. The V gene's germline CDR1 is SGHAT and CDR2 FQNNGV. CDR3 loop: CASSFTGGGQTDTQYF. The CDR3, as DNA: TGTGCCAGCAGCTTTACCGGCGGGGGGCAGACAGATACGCAGTATTTT.

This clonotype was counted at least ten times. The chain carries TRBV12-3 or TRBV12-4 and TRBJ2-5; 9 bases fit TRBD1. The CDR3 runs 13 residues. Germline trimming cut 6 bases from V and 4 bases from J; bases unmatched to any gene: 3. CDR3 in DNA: TGTGCCAGCAGCCCGACAGGGGGAGAGACCCAGTACTTC. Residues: CASSPTGGETQYF.